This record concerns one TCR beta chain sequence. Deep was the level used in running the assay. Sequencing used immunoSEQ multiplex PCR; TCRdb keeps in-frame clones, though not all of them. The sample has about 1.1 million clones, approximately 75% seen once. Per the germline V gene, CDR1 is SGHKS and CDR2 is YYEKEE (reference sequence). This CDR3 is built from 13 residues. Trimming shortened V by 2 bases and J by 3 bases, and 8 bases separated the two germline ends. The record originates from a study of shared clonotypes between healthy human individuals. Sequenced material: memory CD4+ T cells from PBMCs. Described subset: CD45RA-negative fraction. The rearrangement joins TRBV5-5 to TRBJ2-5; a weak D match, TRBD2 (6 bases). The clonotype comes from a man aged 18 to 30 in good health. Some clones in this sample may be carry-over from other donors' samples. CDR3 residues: CASSLSGEETQYF. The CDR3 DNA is TGTGCCAGCAGCTTATCGGGGGAAGAGACCCAGTACTTC.